This TCR beta chain was captured in a study of blood T cell repertoires in COVID-19. Study background: Sites in the United States, Italy and Spain provided acute and convalescent COVID-19 samples. T cells, B-cell-depleted T cells, or PBMCs provided the cDNA or gDNA that served as material.

The CDR3 totals 12 residues. Authors' processing steps: Amplification of reference gene primers was used by the study to estimate nucleated cell counts. Data came from immunoSEQ multiplex PCR; TCRdb stores just in-frame clones and leaves some out. D and trimming come from the DNA, and the V and J calls and clone size come from that table. The data hold 200,000 to 250,000 clones, with around 80% observed a single time. The receptor was derived from a man aged 25-40 years with active or convalescent COVID-19. V usage is TRBV12-2 and J usage is TRBJ2-7; the table's D gene call, TRBD1, was not cross checked with the DNA. TRBV12-2 is labeled a pseudogene. The sequenced sample consisted of peripheral blood. Written as DNA, the CDR3 is TGTCCTGGTCACAGGGCCTCCTACGAGCAGTACTTC. This translates into CPGHRASYEQYF.